This TCR beta chain emerged from a study of blood T cell repertoires in COVID-19. As for the study in general: PBMCs, B-cell-depleted T cells, or T cells provided the cDNA or gDNA that made up the material.

This clone has just one count. It was during active infection that Seattle patients were enrolled and then longitudinally followed. In the authors' methods: The assay estimated nucleated cells by amplifying reference gene primers. Here immunoSEQ multiplex PCR was the method, and the copy in TCRdb shows in-frame clones only, minus some. The DNA gave D and trimming, while V, J and clone size come from that table. Among 250,000 to 300,000 clones listed, 90% to 95% were seen once. This CDR3 has 15 amino acids. V shed 5 bases, J shed 3 bases, and the junction held 6 bases outside the gene matches. The germline CDR1 and CDR2 sequences are SGHAT and FQNNGV.

The TCR was taken from a woman in her 30s with COVID-19, enrolled during active disease. Sequencing was done on a sample of peripheral blood. The chain has TRBV11-2 and TRBJ2-1, with 8 nucleotides matching TRBD1. In nucleotides, the CDR3 is TGTGCCAGCAGCGAAATCAGGGGGCTCTACAATGAGCAGTTCTTC. This sequence encodes CASSEIRGLYNEQFF.